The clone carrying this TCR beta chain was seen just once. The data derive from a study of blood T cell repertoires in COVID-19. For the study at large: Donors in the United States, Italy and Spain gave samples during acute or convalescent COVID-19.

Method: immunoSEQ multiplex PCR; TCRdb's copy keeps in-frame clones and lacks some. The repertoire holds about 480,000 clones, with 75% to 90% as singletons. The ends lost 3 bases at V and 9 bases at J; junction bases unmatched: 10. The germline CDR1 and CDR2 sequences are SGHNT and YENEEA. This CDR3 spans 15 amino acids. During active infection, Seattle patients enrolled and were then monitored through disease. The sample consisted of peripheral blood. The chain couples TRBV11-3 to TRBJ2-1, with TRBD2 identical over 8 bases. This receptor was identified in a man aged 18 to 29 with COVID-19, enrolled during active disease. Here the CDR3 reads CASSFSGNRQSEQFF. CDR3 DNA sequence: TGTGCCAGCAGCTTTAGCGGGAACCGCCAAAGTGAGCAGTTCTTC.